The T cell receptor beta chain under discussion was sequenced for a study of beta chain features in type 1 diabetes. Findings and caveats of the study: All four CD4+ subsets from Type 1 diabetes patients carried moderately but significantly shorter TCRB CDR3s.

The CDR3 totals 17 residues. Trimming pared 0 bases from V and 5 bases from J, leaving 16 bases between. The germline V gene has CDR1 LNHNV and CDR2 YYDKDF (reference sequence). This clone showed up just a few times. Its antigen remains unknown. Isolation of CD4+ naive, central memory, regulatory and stem cell-like memory cells was achieved by sorting via CD45RO/CCR7/CD25/CD127/CD95/CD27. Purities over 98% were achieved in all sorted populations. Investigators reverse transcribed all isolated RNA, so they sequenced expressed TCRB transcripts. Here immunoSEQ multiplex PCR was the method, and the copy in TCRdb shows in-frame clones only, minus some. Of 130,000 to 150,000 clones in the sample, about 7% were seen once.

The source of this sequence is a woman in her thirties in good health. The sample was central memory CD4+ T cells from blood. This rearrangement joins TRBV15 to TRBJ2-2, with D tentatively TRBD1 (5 bases). CDR3 DNA sequence: TGTGCCACCAGCAGAGATCTGGCAGGGTCTTATACCGGGGAGCTGTTTTTT. It encodes CATSRDLAGSYTGELFF. The full variable domain, with the rest looked up from reference TRBV15 and TRBJ2-2, is DAMVIQNPRYQVTQFGKPVTLSCSQTLNHNVMYWYQQKSSQAPKLLFHYYDKDFNNEADTPDNFQSRRPNTSFCFLDIRSPGLGDTAMYLCATSRDLAGSYTGELFFGEGSRLTVL.